These T cell receptor beta chains were read from a single sample in a study of blood T cell repertoires in COVID-19. The data were produced by immunoSEQ multiplex PCR, yet TCRdb's version contains in-frame clones alone and is incomplete. Here the sample spans some 390,000 clones, approximately 86% being singletons. The specimen was peripheral blood. These receptors were taken from a human donor in a cohort sampled during active COVID-19. CDR3s include the opening cysteine and the closing phenylalanine or tryptophan. The D gene is left open where the match is weak. For some rows the clone size is stated as once, few or many, or as a class when expanded; others skip it.

J	size	V	D	CDR3	DNA
TRBJ1-4	-	TRBV24-1	-	CATSDFQGEEEKLFF	TGTGCCACCAGTGATTTTCAAGGGGAGGAAGAAAAACTGTTTTTT
TRBJ1-5	-	TRBV4-1	-	CASSQDRGSQPQHF	TGCGCCAGCAGCCAAGACAGGGGCAGTCAGCCCCAGCATTTT
TRBJ1-2	once	TRBV5-6	TRBD1	CASSLFGQGVYGYTF	TGTGCCAGCAGCTTGTTTGGACAGGGGGTCTATGGCTACACCTTC
TRBJ2-7	-	TRBV2	-	CASSYYTGSEQYF	TGTGCCAGCAGCTATTACACAGGTAGTGAGCAGTACTTC
TRBJ1-6	-	TRBV6-5	-	CASSYYPRTANSPLHF	TGTGCCAGCAGTTACTACCCCCGGACAGCAAATTCACCCCTCCACTTT
TRBJ1-2	once	TRBV5-4	TRBD1	CASSLWGQGSYGYTF	TGTGCCAGCAGCTTATGGGGACAGGGGTCCTATGGCTACACCTTC
TRBJ2-7	-	TRBV30	TRBD2	CAWSTGLVDYEQYF	TGTGCCTGGAGTACCGGACTAGTAGACTACGAGCAGTACTTC
TRBJ2-7	-	TRBV19	-	CASSIVGSYEQYF	TGTGCCAGTAGTATAGTCGGTAGCTACGAGCAGTACTTC
TRBJ1-1	-	TRBV5-1	-	CASSLAQMGGTEAFF	TGCGCCAGCAGCTTGGCCCAAATGGGGGGCACTGAAGCTTTCTTT
TRBJ2-2	-	TRBV13	TRBD1	CASSTGTGVYTGELFF	TGTGCCAGCAGCACCGGGACAGGGGTGTATACCGGGGAGCTGTTTTTT
TRBJ2-5	few	TRBV4-1	TRBD2	CASSQMLAGVETQYF	TGCGCCAGCAGCCAGATGCTAGCGGGGGTCGAGACCCAGTACTTC
TRBJ2-3	once	TRBV7-2	TRBD2	CASSLEGTSGIGSADTQYF	TGTGCCAGCAGCTTAGAAGGGACTAGCGGGATCGGGTCCGCAGATACGCAGTATTTT
TRBJ2-2	once	TRBV11-1	TRBD1	CASSRTGANTGELFF	TGTGCCAGCAGCCGGACAGGCGCGAACACCGGGGAGCTGTTTTTT
TRBJ1-6	-	TRBV18	-	CASSLGRVGPNSPLHF	TGTGCCAGCTCCCTGGGGCGTGTCGGCCCGAATTCACCCCTCCACTTT
TRBJ2-7	-	TRBV15	-	CATSSSLGGGEQYF	TGTGCCACCAGCTCCTCTCTCGGCGGTGGCGAGCAGTACTTC
TRBJ2-1	-	TRBV19	TRBD1	CASSRGGDYNEQFF	TGTGCCAGTAGTCGAGGGGGCGACTACAATGAGCAGTTCTTC
TRBJ2-4	-	TRBV6-5	-	CASSKGSGENIQYF	TGTGCCAGCAGCAAAGGGTCGGGAGAAAACATTCAGTACTTC
TRBJ1-6	-	TRBV28	-	CASSIPRSGGGSPLHF	TGTGCCAGCAGTATCCCCCGGTCGGGGGGTGGGTCACCCCTCCACTTT
TRBJ2-7	-	TRBV14	-	CASSQDPAGEQYF	TGTGCCAGCAGCCAAGATCCAGCGGGTGAGCAGTACTTC